This passage covers 24 T cell receptor beta chains from one sample sequenced in a study of blood T cell repertoires in COVID-19. Measured with immunoSEQ multiplex PCR; TCRdb has only the in-frame clones, and not every one. The sample holds under 450,000 clones; about four fifths are singletons and the top ten take 5% to 6%. Sequenced sample: PBMCs or T cells enriched from blood (not recorded which). These receptor sequences come from a woman in her forties or fifties who had recovered from COVID-19.

This rearrangement joins TRBV6-5 to TRBJ1-2; possibly TRBD1 for D (5 bases). Germline lookup yields CDR1 MNHEY and CDR2 SVGAGI. The length of the CDR3 is 15 residues. Trimming left V 2 bases short and J 5 bases short, with 15 bases between. The CDR3: CASSYQNDRKYGYTF. As DNA, the CDR3 is TGTGCCAGCAGTTACCAAAATGACAGAAAATATGGCTACACCTTC.

V is TRBV7-8 and J is TRBJ1-1; 10 bases are shared with TRBD1. CDR3 length: 14 amino acids. V gave up 5 bases and J gave up 5 bases; unmatched junction bases: 5. Germline CDR1 is SGHVS and CDR2 is FQNEAQ. This CDR3 reads CASSNRDRGTEAFF. The CDR3 DNA reads as TGTGCCAGCAGCAACCGGGACAGGGGAACTGAAGCTTTCTTT.

The rearrangement joins TRBV11-1 to TRBJ1-1; D possibly corresponds to TRBD1 (5 bases). V lost 3 bases and J 2 bases, leaving 10 bases between the germline ends. Germline lookup yields CDR1 SGHAT and CDR2 FQDESV (reference sequence). CDR3 length: 14 residues. The CDR3: CASSFIQENTEAFF. DNA for the CDR3: TGTGCCAGCAGCTTCATACAGGAAAACACTGAAGCTTTCTTT. The whole variable domain, remainder taken from reference TRBV11-1 and TRBJ1-1, is EAEVAQSPRYKITEKSQAVAFWCDPISGHATLYWYRQILGQGPELLVQFQDESVVDDSQLPKDRFSAERLKGVDSTLKIQPAELGDSAMYLCASSFIQENTEAFFGQGTRLTVV.

The chain couples TRBV6-5 to TRBJ1-1, with 8 bases that match TRBD1. V lost 7 bases to trimming and J lost 1 base; unmatched junction nucleotides: 5. Germline V lookup: CDR1 MNHEY, CDR2 SVGAGI. There are 14 residues in the CDR3. Here the CDR3 reads CASTDRGRNTEAFF. The CDR3 DNA sequence: TGTGCCAGCACCGACAGGGGACGGAACACTGAAGCTTTCTTT.

This clone was detected only once. The rearrangement uses TRBV6-2 or TRBV6-3 and TRBJ1-4; a weak D match, TRBD1 (5 bases). Deletions cut 0 bases from V and 3 bases from J, with 11 bases between. The CDR3 has 16 residues. The V gene's germline CDR1 is MNHEY and CDR2 SVGEGT. The CDR3 spells CASSYSGGAPNEKLFF. The CDR3 DNA is TGTGCCAGCAGTTACTCCGGAGGGGCGCCTAATGAAAAACTGTTTTTT.

This clone appeared a single time. This sequence joins TRBV12-5 and TRBJ2-7; D call uncertain. This CDR3 region has 10 residues. Germline CDR1 is LGHNT and CDR2 is FRNRAP. Trimming took 6 bases from V and 3 from J, leaving 3 bases between them. The CDR3 sequence: CASGYYEQYF. The DNA for the CDR3 is TGTGCTAGTGGCTACTACGAGCAGTACTTC.

The chain links TRBV10-3 to TRBJ1-5, with a tentative D call TRBD1 (5 bases). The V gene's germline CDR1 is ENHRY and CDR2 SYGVKD. This CDR3 has 13 amino acids. V was cut by 2 bases and J by 5 bases, with 7 bases left in between. CDR3 region: CAISELGDQPQHF. In DNA form, the CDR3 reads TGTGCCATCAGTGAGCTAGGGGATCAGCCCCAGCATTTT.

This CDR3 reads CASSSSLTGDRDYGYTF. CDR3 sequence (DNA): TGTGCCAGCAGCTCTTCCCTCACAGGGGATCGCGACTATGGCTACACCTTC. The chain employs TRBV11-3 and TRBJ1-2, with 7 bases identical to TRBD1. The CDR3 is 17 residues long. The junction had 14 bases not matched to a gene; V was cut back by 4 bases and J by 3 bases. Germline CDR1 and CDR2: SGHNT and YENEEA. Looking up the rest from reference TRBV11-3 and TRBJ1-2 gives the full variable domain: EAGVVQSPRYKIIEKKQPVAFWCNPISGHNTLYWYLQNLGQGPELLIRYENEEAVDDSQLPKDRFSAERLKGVDSTLKIQPAELGDSAVYLCASSSSLTGDRDYGYTFGSGTRLTVV.

The chain combines TRBV10-3 with TRBJ2-1, with D maybe TRBD1 (6 bases). The V end was cut by 3 bases, the J end by 9 bases, with 12 bases between. Germline values: CDR1 ENHRY, CDR2 SYGVKD. The CDR3 is 13 amino acids. For the CDR3, the DNA is TGTGCCATCAGTGACGCACAGGGCGGTGAGCAGTTCTTC. It encodes CAISDAQGGEQFF.

This clone was counted a single time. The chain couples TRBV5-5 to TRBJ2-7, with 9 bases lining up with TRBD1. The length of the CDR3 is 13 residues. Germline CDR1 and CDR2: SGHKS and YYEKEE (reference sequence). J was trimmed by 3 bases and V by 3 bases; bases with no gene match: 1. CDR3 region: CASSWDRDYEQYF. CDR3 sequence (DNA): TGTGCCAGCAGCTGGGACAGGGACTACGAGCAGTACTTC.

The chain joins TRBV4-3 to TRBJ1-6; 8 positions match TRBD1. CDR1 is LGHNA and CDR2 is YSLEER in the germline V gene. V lost 0 bases and J lost 1; bases outside the gene matches: 5. The CDR3 has 18 amino acids. CDR3 loop: CASSQERDRSSYNSPLHF. The DNA of the CDR3 is TGCGCCAGCAGCCAAGAAAGGGACAGGTCTTCCTATAATTCACCCCTCCACTTT.

The chain couples TRBV9 to TRBJ1-2; TRBD1 is a possible D gene (5 bases). This CDR3 region has 17 residues. V was clipped by 0 bases and J by 8 bases, with 23 bases between them. The germline V gene encodes CDR1 SGDLS and CDR2 YYNGEE. The CDR3 bases are TGTGCCAGCAGCGTAGACCCGCTACACACAGGAGGGGAAGGCTACACCTTC. This translates into CASSVDPLHTGGEGYTF.

The chain combines TRBV30 with TRBJ2-1; weak D call: TRBD1 (6 bases). The V gene lost 2 bases and the J gene lost 6 bases, with 8 bases spanning the gap. This CDR3 has 12 amino acids. Germline V gene lookup returns CDR1 GTSNPN and CDR2 SVGIG (reference sequence). Here the CDR3 reads CAWSPRGNEQFF. As DNA, the CDR3 is TGTGCCTGGAGTCCCAGGGGCAATGAGCAGTTCTTC.

In nucleotides, the CDR3 is TGTGCCAGCAGTTTGGGGGTTGGTTTCGGCGGGAGGGCCCCGGTCCCCGGGGAGCTGTTTTTT. This gives the protein CASSLGVGFGGRAPVPGELFF. The genes are TRBV27 and TRBJ2-2; 9 bases match TRBD2. Per the germline V gene, CDR1 is MNHEY and CDR2 is SMNVEV (reference sequence). J was trimmed by 6 bases and V by 3 bases; bases with no gene match: 23. There are 21 residues in the CDR3.

The gene calls are TRBV9 and TRBJ1-5, with D possibly being TRBD1 (6 bases). V was trimmed by 5 bases and J by 5 bases, leaving 14 bases between them. This CDR3 region has 14 residues. Germline V gene lookup returns CDR1 SGDLS and CDR2 YYNGEE. CDR3 coding DNA: TGTGCCAGCAGTATGCAGGGGAACGATCAGCCCCAGCATTTT. This encodes CASSMQGNDQPQHF.

The V gene is TRBV30, the J gene TRBJ2-1; 14 bases agree with TRBD2. Germline trimming cut 2 bases from V and 2 bases from J; bases unmatched to any gene: 11. Germline V lookup: CDR1 GTSNPN, CDR2 SVGIG (reference sequence). The CDR3 has 19 amino acids. The CDR3 loop is CAWSRERLAGGPTYNEQFF. CDR3 in DNA: TGTGCCTGGAGTCGCGAAAGACTAGCGGGAGGGCCAACCTACAATGAGCAGTTCTTC.

The chain couples TRBV3-1 (or the pseudogene TRBV3-2) to TRBJ2-7; 8 positions agree with TRBD2. After removal of 4 bases from V and 0 bases from J, the junction contained 2 bases not matched to a gene. The CDR3 is 14 residues long. Germline CDR1 and CDR2: LGHDT and YNNKEL (reference sequence). The CDR3: CASSLGTSSYEQYF. CDR3 sequence (DNA): TGTGCCAGCAGCCTCGGGACTAGCTCCTACGAGCAGTACTTC.

The rearrangement joins TRBV19 to TRBJ2-5, with 8 positions matching TRBD1. This CDR3 is built from 16 residues. Germline lookup yields CDR1 LNHDA and CDR2 SQIVND (reference sequence). The ends lost 4 bases at V and 3 bases at J; junction bases unmatched: 10. This CDR3 is CASSTYRGFTKETQYF. CDR3 in DNA: TGTGCCAGTAGTACTTACAGGGGGTTCACAAAAGAGACCCAGTACTTC.

The gene calls are TRBV11-2 and TRBJ2-7; TRBD2 is a possible D gene (6 bases). This CDR3 comprises 17 residues. CDR1 and CDR2 (germline): SGHAT, FQNNGV. V was cut by 4 bases and J by 3 bases, with 22 bases left in between. The CDR3 loop is CASSYPIHGGLYYEQYF. The CDR3 DNA reads as TGTGCCAGCAGCTATCCCATACACGGGGGACTGTACTACGAGCAGTACTTC.

This chain links TRBV6-6 with TRBJ1-1; 8 bases are shared with TRBD1. CDR1 is MNHNY and CDR2 is SVGAGI in the germline V gene (reference sequence). The CDR3 has 16 residues. J lost 4 bases, V lost 7 bases, and 14 bases had no gene match. The CDR3 sequence: CASNRRTGLGGTEAFF. CDR3 sequence (DNA): TGTGCCAGCAATCGCCGGACAGGGCTCGGCGGCACTGAAGCTTTCTTT.

The chain couples TRBV18 to TRBJ1-1; D is possibly TRBD1 (5 bases). The CDR3 is made up of 14 amino acids. Per the germline V gene, CDR1 is KGHSH and CDR2 is LQKENI. Trimming cost V 0 bases and J 4 bases, with 9 bases left between them. DNA of the CDR3: TGTGCCAGCTCACCACCGGGGGGAGTCACTGAAGCTTTCTTT. Protein: CASSPPGGVTEAFF.

CDR3 in DNA: TGTGCCAGCAGTCCGGGGGGCCTGAGCTTGAACGAGCAGTACTTC. Translation gives CASSPGGLSLNEQYF. This chain links TRBV27 with TRBJ2-7, with D perhaps TRBD2 (7 bases). Germline-derived CDR1 and CDR2 are MNHEY and SMNVEV (reference sequence). This CDR3 comprises 15 residues. V was trimmed by 5 bases and J by 5 bases, leaving 19 bases between them.

This chain uses TRBV18 with TRBJ2-6; 8 bases are shared with TRBD1. Germline loops: CDR1 KGHSH, CDR2 LQKENI. This CDR3 comprises 18 residues. The J segment lost 0 bases and the V segment lost 3 bases, leaving 7 bases of the junction unmatched. DNA of the CDR3: TGTGCCAGCTCACCCCCTTGGACAGGGAGCTCTGGGGCCAACGTCCTGACTTTC. Encoded protein: CASSPPWTGSSGANVLTF.

The chain employs TRBV10-3 and TRBJ1-1; tentatively, D is TRBD1 (6 bases). Trimming removed 10 bases at V and 0 bases at J, with 15 bases between. The CDR3 consists of 14 residues. The germline gives CDR1 ENHRY, CDR2 SYGVKD. The CDR3 protein is CATRDKTLNTEAFF. CDR3 nucleotide sequence: TGTGCCACCCGGGACAAGACATTGAACACTGAAGCTTTCTTT.